The sequence of this T cell receptor (beta chain) was determined in a study of T cells expressing NK-cell markers. TCRdb re-called the 5' RACE reads; every CDR3 protein appears as one record, without DNA. The listing contains about 450,000 distinct CDR3 sequences. With respect to this clonotype: Its specificity is unknown.

This CDR3 has 15 residues. The V gene's germline CDR1 is DFQATT and CDR2 SNEGSKA (reference sequence). General study results and limits: Whether the expanded NKG2C+ T cell clones recognized HCMV remained unclear. The study found these clonotypes also leading the CD3+CD56-NKG2C+ fraction in several donors.

The sequencing sample was made of blood T cells: a sorted CD56 or NKG2C T cell subset, CD4+ or CD8+ T cells, or bulk PBMC T cells (not recorded which). The TCR comes from a woman between 18 and 70 years old in good health. The V call is TRBV20-1, the J call TRBJ2-1; TCRdb proposes TRBD2, but this gene call is untestable without DNA. The CDR3 loop reads CSARGVGGAYNEQFF.